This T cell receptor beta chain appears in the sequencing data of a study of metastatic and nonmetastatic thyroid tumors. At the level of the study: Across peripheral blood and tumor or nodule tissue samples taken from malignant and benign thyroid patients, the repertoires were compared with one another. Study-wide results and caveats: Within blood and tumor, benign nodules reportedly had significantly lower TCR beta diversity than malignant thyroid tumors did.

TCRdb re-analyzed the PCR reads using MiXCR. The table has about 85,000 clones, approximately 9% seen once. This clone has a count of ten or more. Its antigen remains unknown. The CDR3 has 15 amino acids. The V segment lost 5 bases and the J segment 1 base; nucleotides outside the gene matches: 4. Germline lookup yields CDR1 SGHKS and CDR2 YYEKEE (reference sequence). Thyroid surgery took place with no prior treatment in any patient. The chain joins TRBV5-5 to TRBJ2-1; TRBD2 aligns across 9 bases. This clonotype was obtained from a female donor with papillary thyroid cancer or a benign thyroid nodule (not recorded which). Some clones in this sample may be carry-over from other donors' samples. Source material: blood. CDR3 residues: CASRRGGLSYNEQFF. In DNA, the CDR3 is TGTGCCAGCAGGCGGGGGGGCCTTTCCTACAATGAGCAGTTCTTC.